The 23 T cell receptor beta chains given below trace back to one sample, sequenced in a study of kidney transplant recipient with SARS-CoV-2 infection (dated by TCRdb to the early 2020s). The time point label for this specimen denotes: pre-pandemic baseline sample and day 111 after first positive SARS-CoV-2 test. The data were produced on an Illumina MiSeq. TCRdb's own reprocessing of the public reads used fastp at Q25 and MiXCR and kept productive beta chains. Identical CDR3 proteins give one entry, which carries the most common genes and DNA. For this sample there are 200,000 to 250,000 distinct CDR3 sequences; around 26% appear just once. The ten biggest clones cover 6% to 8.5% of the sample. Source: a blood sample, taken at baseline and on day 111 from a kidney transplant recipient. These TCRs come from a young adult male patient who had COVID-19 and was a kidney transplant recipient. Following a transplant, some T lymphocytes may have been derived from the graft donor.

This clonotype was detected ten times or more. The chain has TRBV19 and TRBJ2-7, with 7 bases lining up with TRBD1. Germline V lookup: CDR1 LNHDA, CDR2 SQIVND (reference sequence). V lost 6 bases to trimming and J lost 2 bases; unmatched junction nucleotides: 4. This CDR3 spans 13 amino acids. CDR3 amino acids: CASSRTGTYEQYF. CDR3 DNA: TGTGCCAGTAGCCGGACAGGTACCTACGAGCAGTACTTC. The full variable domain, with the rest looked up from reference TRBV19 and TRBJ2-7, is DGGITQSPKYLFRKEGQNVTLSCEQNLNHDAMYWYRQDPGQGLRLIYYSQIVNDFQKGDIAEGYSVSREKKESFPLTVTSAQKNPTAFYLCASSRTGTYEQYFGPGTRLTVT.

On this clonotype: At one end, the junction sequence differs from germline, possibly due to a read error. The V gene is TRBV4-3, the J gene TRBJ1-2; unclear D gene. CDR1 LGHNA and CDR2 YSLEER come from the germline V gene. The CDR3 length is 17 residues. The CDR3 protein is CAGSLPRGRRKTYGYTF. The CDR3, as DNA: TGCGCCGGCAGCTTGCCTCGAGGACGTCGAAAGACCTATGGCTACACCTTC.

CDR3 residues: CASRTRLATTKSGQRPDF. The CDR3 DNA is TGTGCCAGCAGAACCCGGTTAGCTACAACAAAGTCGGGCCAACGTCCTGACTTC. The chain employs TRBV21-1 and TRBJ2-6; the DNA was not compared with TRBD1, the D call given in the table. TRBV21-1 is described as a pseudogene. There are 18 residues in the CDR3.

This clonotype was found a few times. This may stem from a read error, because a much larger clone lies one nucleotide away. The chain has TRBV19 and TRBJ2-7; tentative D call: TRBD2 (5 bases). CDR3 length: 14 amino acids. From germline, CDR1 is LNHDA and CDR2 SQIVND (reference sequence). CDR3 residues: CVSSTQLAAYEQYF. CDR3 sequence (DNA): TGTGTCAGTAGTACGCAGCTAGCCGCCTACGAGCAGTACTTC.

This clonotype was recorded many times. This sequence joins TRBV6-9 and TRBJ1-2; D remains unclear. CDR1 is MNHGY, CDR2 SVAAGI, per germline. The CDR3 loop spans 17 amino acids. Trimming took 5 bases from V and 4 from J, leaving 23 bases between them. This CDR3 is CASSILSPYGKTYGYTF. The CDR3 DNA sequence: TGTGCCAGCAGTATCCTATCGCCTTACGGAAAGACCTATGGCTACACCTTC.

In its sample, this clonotype was seen a few times. This sequence joins TRBV5-8 and TRBJ1-2; no clear D. The CDR3 has 16 residues. Germline V gene sequence: CDR1 SGHTS, CDR2 YDEGEE. Deletions cut 7 bases from V and 4 bases from J, with 23 bases between. The CDR3 reads CASFVGHPRKTYGYTF. The CDR3 DNA follows: TGTGCCAGCTTCGTAGGTCATCCACGAAAGACCTATGGCTACACCTTC.

This clonotype has a count of ten or more. J is TRBJ1-2 and V is TRBV5-1; D gene uncertain. This CDR3 has 16 amino acids. V was pared by 6 bases and J by 4 bases, with 22 bases between. Germline CDR1 is SGHRS and CDR2 is YFSETQ. As DNA, the CDR3 is TGCGCCAGCAACAGATCATCGGTTCGAAAGACCTATGGCTACACCTTC. Amino acids: CASNRSSVRKTYGYTF.

This clonotype was detected many times. The V call is TRBV4-3, the J call TRBJ1-1; D not resolved. Germline CDR1 reads LGHNA; CDR2 reads YSLEER. V lost 0 bases and J lost 6, with 8 bases in between. This CDR3 is 13 amino acids long. The CDR3, as DNA: TGCGCCAGCAGCCAAGATTGGGTGGCTGAAGCTTTCTTT. The encoded protein is CASSQDWVAEAFF.

This clonotype was recorded at least ten times. DNA of the CDR3: TGTGCCAGCAGCGGGATGCATCACGAGGGAAAGACCTATGGCTACACCTTC. This sequence encodes CASSGMHHEGKTYGYTF. The J gene is TRBJ1-2, the V gene TRBV7-1; no clear D gene. TRBV7-1 is sorted into the ORF group, with uncertain function. CDR3 length equals 17 residues. V lost 5 bases and J 4 bases, leaving 23 bases between the germline ends.

This clonotype was recorded at least ten times. The chain uses TRBV5-4 and TRBJ1-1, with D perhaps TRBD1 (5 bases). This CDR3 has 14 residues. The germline V and J ends were trimmed by 2 bases and 2 bases, with 10 bases remaining between them. Germline CDR1 and CDR2: SGHNT and YYREEE (reference sequence). CDR3 nucleotides: TGTGCCAGCAGCTTTGGGGGGTTTAACACTGAAGCTTTCTTT. As protein: CASSFGGFNTEAFF.

This clonotype was detected ten times or more. CDR3: CASSQEWRPEPQHF. The CDR3 coding sequence is TGCGCCAGCAGCCAAGAGTGGCGTCCGGAGCCCCAGCATTTT. The V and J genes are TRBV4-1 and TRBJ1-5; D gene uncertain. V lost 0 bases, J lost 8 bases, and 11 bases lay in between. The CDR3 length is 14 residues. Germline-derived CDR1 and CDR2 are MGHRA and YSYEKL.

This clonotype was detected ten times or more. This chain links TRBV3-1 with TRBJ1-2, with D hard to call. The CDR3 is made up of 17 amino acids. Trimming took 4 bases from V and 4 from J, leaving 22 bases between them. The germline CDR1 and CDR2 sequences are LGHDT and YNNKEL (reference sequence). The CDR3 reads CASSRVVTLRKTYGYTF. CDR3 in DNA: TGTGCCAGCAGCCGTGTGGTCACCCTTCGAAAGACCTATGGCTACACCTTC.

As regards this clonotype: This may arise from a read error, as a much more abundant clone is one base away. The chain joins TRBV5-6 to TRBJ1-5, with unresolved D. This CDR3 contains 16 residues. The V gene's germline CDR1 is SGHDT and CDR2 YYEEEE. DNA for the CDR3: TGTGCCAGCAGCTCCACAACCATGGTCAGCAATCGGCCCCAGCATTTT. Translating gives CASSSTTMVSNRPQHF.

With regard to this clonotype: A single base separates this from a much larger clone, so it may be a read error. The chain recombines TRBV29-1 with TRBJ2-5; D is perhaps TRBD2 (5 bases). The V gene lost 3 bases and the J gene lost 2 bases, with 10 bases spanning the gap. CDR1 is SQVTM and CDR2 is ANQGSEA in the germline V gene. The CDR3 totals 13 residues. The CDR3 DNA reads TGCAGCGTTGATCGGGGATCGCAAGAGACCCAGTACTTC. Residues: CSVDRGSQETQYF.

This clonotype was seen ten or more times. The chain has TRBV19 and TRBJ1-5, with a weak D call TRBD1 (6 bases). The germline V gene has CDR1 LNHDA and CDR2 SQIVND (reference sequence). This CDR3 has 12 residues. V was clipped by 9 bases and J by 11 bases, with 17 bases between them. The DNA of the CDR3 is TGTGCCAGCCGCTCTGACAGGACAGCCCAGCATTTT. Translation: CASRSDRTAQHF.

This clonotype was found many times. The chain combines TRBV28 with TRBJ1-2; 7 bases are shared with TRBD1. CDR1 is MDHEN, CDR2 SYDVKM, per germline. The CDR3 sequence is 15 residues long. With 5 bases clipped from V and 7 bases from J, the junction kept 13 bases outside the gene matches. The CDR3 protein is CASSATGTVWGGYTF. The CDR3, as DNA: TGTGCCAGCAGTGCGACAGGGACGGTATGGGGTGGCTACACCTTC.

This clonotype was observed a handful of times. A single base separates this from a much larger clone, so it may be a read error. The V and J genes are TRBV5-1 and TRBJ1-3; no reliable D call. This CDR3 region has 15 residues. V lost 1 base, J lost 2 bases, and 10 bases lay in between. Per germline, CDR1 SGHRS and CDR2 YFSETQ. The CDR3 DNA follows: TGCGCCAGCAGCTTGATGGGCAGGACTGGAAACACCATATATTTT. The encoded protein is CASSLMGRTGNTIYF.

This clonotype was recorded at least ten times. This chain links TRBV6-8 with TRBJ1-2; D not resolved. V lost 5 bases to trimming and J lost 4 bases, with 23 bases between them. CDR3 length equals 17 residues. The germline V gene has CDR1 MNHGY and CDR2 SAAAGT. The CDR3 is CASSTYPRSRKTYGYTF. The DNA of the CDR3 is TGTGCCAGCAGTACTTATCCACGCTCTAGAAAGACCTATGGCTACACCTTC.

Notes on this clonotype: Being one base from a much bigger clone, this may be a read error. The rearrangement links TRBV7-8 to TRBJ2-7, with D possibly matching TRBD1 (5 bases). Germline V gene lookup returns CDR1 SGHVS and CDR2 FQNEAQ. The CDR3 runs 15 residues. In DNA form, the CDR3 reads TGTGCCGGCAGCTTATTCCAGGGTCCTTCCTACGAGCAGTACTTC. It yields the protein CAGSLFQGPSYEQYF.

In this sample, this clonotype turned up many times. The chain has TRBV27 and TRBJ2-1, with a tentative D call TRBD2 (6 bases). Trimming pared 7 bases from V and 2 bases from J, leaving 21 bases between. This CDR3 is built from 17 residues. Germline lookup yields CDR1 MNHEY and CDR2 SMNVEV (reference sequence). The CDR3 sequence is CASTADQGGAPYNEQFF. The CDR3 bases are TGTGCCAGCACCGCCGATCAAGGAGGGGCCCCCTACAATGAGCAGTTCTTC.

This clonotype was found many times. The rearrangement uses TRBV2 and TRBJ2-7; 9 bases are a match to TRBD2. The CDR3 sequence is 16 residues long. Per the germline V gene, CDR1 is SNHLY and CDR2 is FYNNEI. V shed 2 bases and J 1 base; nucleotides not matched to a gene: 6. The DNA for the CDR3 is TGTGCCAGCAGTGAACGGACTAGCGCATTTTCCTACGAGCAGTACTTC. The encoded protein is CASSERTSAFSYEQYF.

This clonotype was seen repeatedly, ten times or more. This chain connects TRBV6-5 to TRBJ2-7; a possible D gene is TRBD1 (9 bases). CDR3 length: 16 amino acids. V dropped 3 bases and J dropped 6 bases, with 21 bases sitting between them. CDR1 and CDR2 from the germline V gene are MNHEY and SVGAGI. The CDR3 region is CASSYSSGTGTSEQYF. Here the CDR3 DNA reads TGTGCCAGCAGTTATTCGTCCGGGACAGGGACTAGCGAGCAGTACTTC.

This clonotype appeared many times. The rearrangement links TRBV11-3 to TRBJ2-1; D is uncertain. The CDR3 is made up of 12 amino acids. V lost 5 bases and J lost 5, with 7 bases in between. Germline CDR1 reads SGHNT; CDR2 reads YENEEA. CDR3 nucleotides: TGTGCCAGCAGCGTAACCCACAATGAGCAGTTCTTC. It yields the protein CASSVTHNEQFF.